This T cell receptor (beta chain) originates from a study of long-term antiretroviral therapy in people with HIV. At survey level, the immunoSEQ assay was run in its v3.0 version. The data were produced by immunoSEQ multiplex PCR, yet TCRdb's version contains in-frame clones alone and is incomplete. The sample yields tens of thousands of clones, approximately 90% seen once. This CDR3 spans 13 amino acids. V shed 0 bases, J shed 12 bases, and the junction held 8 bases outside the gene matches. CDR1 and CDR2 from the germline V gene are SGHRS and YFSETQ. Each donor had at least one pre-ART and at least two post-ART PBMC samples. Going into DNA extraction, samples held 1-10 million cryopreserved PBMC.

This chain links TRBV5-1 with TRBJ2-7; 8 nucleotides agree with TRBD1. This receptor was obtained from a man aged 50 to 60 with HIV. The sample was unsorted PBMCs, taken 3.2 years before starting antiretroviral therapy. CDR3 protein: CASSLAVGQGPYF. DNA of the CDR3: TGCGCCAGCAGCTTGGCGGTAGGACAGGGACCGTACTTC.